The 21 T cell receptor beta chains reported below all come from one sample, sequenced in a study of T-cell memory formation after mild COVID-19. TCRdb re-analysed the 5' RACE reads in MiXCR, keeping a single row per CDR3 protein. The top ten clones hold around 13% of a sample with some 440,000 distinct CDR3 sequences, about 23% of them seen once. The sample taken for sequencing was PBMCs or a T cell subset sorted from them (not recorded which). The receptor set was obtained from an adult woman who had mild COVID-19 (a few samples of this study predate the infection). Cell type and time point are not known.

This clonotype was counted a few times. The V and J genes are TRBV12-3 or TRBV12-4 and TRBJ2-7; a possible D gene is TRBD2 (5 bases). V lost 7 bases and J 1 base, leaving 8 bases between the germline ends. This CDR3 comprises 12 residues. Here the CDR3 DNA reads TGTGCCAGCAACGAGGGTTCCTACGAGCAGTACTTC. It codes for CASNEGSYEQYF.

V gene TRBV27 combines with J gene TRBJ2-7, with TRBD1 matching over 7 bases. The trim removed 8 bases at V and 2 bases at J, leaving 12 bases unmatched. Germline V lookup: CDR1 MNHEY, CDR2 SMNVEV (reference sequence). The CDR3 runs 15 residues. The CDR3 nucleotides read TGTGCCAGCTCCCTCTCACAGGGGCGTACCTACGAGCAGTACTTC. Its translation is CASSLSQGRTYEQYF.

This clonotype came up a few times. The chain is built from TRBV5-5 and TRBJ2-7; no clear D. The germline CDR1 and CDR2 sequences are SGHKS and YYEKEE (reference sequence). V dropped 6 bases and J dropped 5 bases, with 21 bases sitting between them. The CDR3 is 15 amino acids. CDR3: CASNNFDLGSHEQYF. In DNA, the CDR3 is TGTGCCAGCAACAATTTCGATCTAGGGTCCCACGAGCAGTACTTC.

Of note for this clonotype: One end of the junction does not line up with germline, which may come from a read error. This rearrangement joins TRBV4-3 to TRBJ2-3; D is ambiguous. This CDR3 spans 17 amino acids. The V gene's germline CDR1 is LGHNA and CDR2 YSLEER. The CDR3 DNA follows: TGCGCCAGCAGCCAAGATGCCGTGTCCGACCTACCCGATAAGCAGTATTTT. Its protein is CASSQDAVSDLPDKQYF.

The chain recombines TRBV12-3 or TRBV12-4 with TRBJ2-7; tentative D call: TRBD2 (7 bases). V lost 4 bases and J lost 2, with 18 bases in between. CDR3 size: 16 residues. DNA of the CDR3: TGTGCCAGCAGTTCGCCTTCGGGGGGCGCCGCCTACGAGCAGTACTTC. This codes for CASSSPSGGAAYEQYF.

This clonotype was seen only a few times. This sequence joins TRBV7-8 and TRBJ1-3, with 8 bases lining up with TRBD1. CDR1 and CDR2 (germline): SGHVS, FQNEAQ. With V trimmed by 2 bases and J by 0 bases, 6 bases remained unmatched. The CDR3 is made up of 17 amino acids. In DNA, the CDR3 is TGTGCCAGCAGCTTAAGACAGGGGCCTTACTCTGGAAACACCATATATTTT. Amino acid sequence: CASSLRQGPYSGNTIYF.

The CDR3 sequence: CASSFRPGLEAGEQYF. In DNA form, the CDR3 reads TGCGCCAGCAGCTTTCGGCCGGGACTAGAGGCAGGCGAGCAGTACTTC. This chain links TRBV4-1 with TRBJ2-7, with TRBD2 matching 8 bases. This CDR3 is 16 amino acids long. The germline CDR1 and CDR2 sequences are MGHRA and YSYEKL. Trimming took 5 bases from V and 6 from J; bases not matched to a gene: 15.

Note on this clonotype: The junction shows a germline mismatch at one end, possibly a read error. In DNA form, the CDR3 reads TGTGCCGGCAGCTTAGCCGGTGCGGGGGGCACTGAAGCTTTCTTT. This sequence encodes CAGSLAGAGGTEAFF. V usage is TRBV7-2 and J usage is TRBJ1-1, with a weak D call TRBD1 (5 bases). Germline CDR1 SGHTA, CDR2 FQGNSA. The CDR3 has 15 residues. Using reference TRBV7-2 and TRBJ1-1 for the parts outside the CDR3, the full variable domain is GAGVSQSPSNKVTEKGKDVELRCDPISGHTALYWYRQSLGQGLEFLIYFQGNSAPDKSGLPSDRFSAERTGGSVSTLTIQRTQQEDSAVYLCAGSLAGAGGTEAFFGQGTRLTVV.

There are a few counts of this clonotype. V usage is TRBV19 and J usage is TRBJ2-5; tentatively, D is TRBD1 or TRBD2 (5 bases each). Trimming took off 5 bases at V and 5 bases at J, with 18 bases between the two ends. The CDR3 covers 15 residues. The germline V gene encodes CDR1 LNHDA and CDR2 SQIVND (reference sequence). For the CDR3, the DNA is TGTGCCAGTAGTCCCGGGGACGGAGATGTGGAGACCCAGTACTTC. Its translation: CASSPGDGDVETQYF.

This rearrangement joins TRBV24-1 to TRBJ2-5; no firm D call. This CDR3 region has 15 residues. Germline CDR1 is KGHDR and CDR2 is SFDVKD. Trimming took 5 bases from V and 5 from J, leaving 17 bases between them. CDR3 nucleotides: TGTGCCACCAGTGCCGCGGACCGTGGGTCGGAGACCCAGTACTTC. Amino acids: CATSAADRGSETQYF.

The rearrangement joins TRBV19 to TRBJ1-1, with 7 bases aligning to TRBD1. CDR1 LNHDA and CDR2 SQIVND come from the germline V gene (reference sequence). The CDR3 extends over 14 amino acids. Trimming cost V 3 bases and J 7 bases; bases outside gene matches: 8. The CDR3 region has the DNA TGTGCCAGTAGTATGAGTAGGGGGCAGGGTGAAGCTTTCTTT. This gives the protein CASSMSRGQGEAFF.

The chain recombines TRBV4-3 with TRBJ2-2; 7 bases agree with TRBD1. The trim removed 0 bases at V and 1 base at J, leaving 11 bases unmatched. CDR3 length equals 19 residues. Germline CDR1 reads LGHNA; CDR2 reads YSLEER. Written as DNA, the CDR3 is TGCGCCAGCAGCCAAGATCGGTTAGGACAGGCGTTGAACACCGGGGAGCTGTTTTTT. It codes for CASSQDRLGQALNTGELFF.

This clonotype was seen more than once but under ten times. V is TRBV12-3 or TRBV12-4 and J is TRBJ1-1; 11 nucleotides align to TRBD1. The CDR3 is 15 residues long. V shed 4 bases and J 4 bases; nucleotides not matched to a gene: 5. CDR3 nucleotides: TGTGCCAGCAGTTGGACAGGGGGCGTAATCACTGAAGCTTTCTTT. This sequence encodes CASSWTGGVITEAFF.

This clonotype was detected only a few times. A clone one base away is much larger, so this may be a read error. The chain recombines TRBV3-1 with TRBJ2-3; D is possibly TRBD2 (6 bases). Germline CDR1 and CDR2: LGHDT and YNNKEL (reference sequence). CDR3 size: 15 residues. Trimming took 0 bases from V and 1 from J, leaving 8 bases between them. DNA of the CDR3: TGTGCCAGCAGCCAAGAGTGGGGGGGCACAGATACGCAGTATTTT. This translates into CASSQEWGGTDTQYF.

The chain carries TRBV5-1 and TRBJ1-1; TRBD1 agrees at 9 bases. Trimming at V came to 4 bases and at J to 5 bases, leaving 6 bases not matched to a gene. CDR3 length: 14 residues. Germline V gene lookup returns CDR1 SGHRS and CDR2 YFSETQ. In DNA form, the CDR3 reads TGCGCCAGCAGCCGGGGACAGGGAGGGACTGAAGCTTTCTTT. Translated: CASSRGQGGTEAFF.

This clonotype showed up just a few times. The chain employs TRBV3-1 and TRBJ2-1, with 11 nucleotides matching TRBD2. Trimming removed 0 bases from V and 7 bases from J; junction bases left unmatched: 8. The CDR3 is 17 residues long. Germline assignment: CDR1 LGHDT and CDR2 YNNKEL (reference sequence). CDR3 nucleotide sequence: TGTGCCAGCAGCCAAGATCTGACTAGCGGGGATCTTAATGAGCAGTTCTTC. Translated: CASSQDLTSGDLNEQFF.

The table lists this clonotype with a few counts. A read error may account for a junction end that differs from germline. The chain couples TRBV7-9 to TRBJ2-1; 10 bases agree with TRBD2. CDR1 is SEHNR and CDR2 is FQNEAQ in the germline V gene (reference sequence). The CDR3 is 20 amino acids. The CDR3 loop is CASSLGALAGRARGINDQFF. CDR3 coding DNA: TGTGCCAGCAGCTTAGGAGCACTAGCGGGAAGGGCGCGGGGGATCAATGATCAGTTCTTC.

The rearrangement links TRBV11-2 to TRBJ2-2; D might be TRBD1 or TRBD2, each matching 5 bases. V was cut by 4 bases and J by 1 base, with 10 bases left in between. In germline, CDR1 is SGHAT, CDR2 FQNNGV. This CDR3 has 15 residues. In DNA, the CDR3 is TGTGCCAGCAGCTGGGGGTCCGTGAACACCGGGGAGCTGTTTTTT. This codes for CASSWGSVNTGELFF.

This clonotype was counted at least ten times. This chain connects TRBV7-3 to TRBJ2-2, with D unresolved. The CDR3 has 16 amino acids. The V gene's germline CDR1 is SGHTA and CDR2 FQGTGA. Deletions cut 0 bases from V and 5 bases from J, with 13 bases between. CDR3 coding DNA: TGTGCCAGCAGCTTAACGGCCCGGCAAGGGACCGGGGAGCTGTTTTTT. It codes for CASSLTARQGTGELFF.

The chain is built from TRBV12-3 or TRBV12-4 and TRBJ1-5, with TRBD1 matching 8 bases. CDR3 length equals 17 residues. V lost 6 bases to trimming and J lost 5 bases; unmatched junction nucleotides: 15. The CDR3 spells CASRPGMDRDLYQPQHF. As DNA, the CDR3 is TGTGCCAGCAGACCTGGGATGGACAGGGACTTGTATCAGCCCCAGCATTTT.

The CDR3 nucleotides are TGTGCCAGTAGCCTAATCCCCCTGAGGGGTCAGCCCCAGCATTTT. Translated, it gives CASSLIPLRGQPQHF. The chain links TRBV12-3 or TRBV12-4 to TRBJ1-5; possibly TRBD1 for D (5 bases). The CDR3 extends over 15 amino acids. The ends were cut back, 9 bases at V and 6 bases at J, with 21 bases in the middle.